Presented here are 14 T cell receptor beta chains from one specimen sequenced in a study of Ad26.COV2.S vaccination and SARS-CoV-2 variants listed by TCRdb under 2021. The library relied on the immunoSEQ multiplex PCR assay. As stored in TCRdb, this immuneACCESS dataset retains in-frame rearrangements with V and J assigned. A fraction of the clones does not appear; measured against another copy, unresolved V genes explain less than half of the discrepancy, and the remainder lacks a known reason. Across this sample there are 85,000 to 120,000 clones, with roughly 80% seen only once. Of the sample, 17% falls within the top ten clones. In the paper's terms, the time point label means: individuals recovered from natural SARS-CoV-2 infection. This specimen consisted of peripheral blood, obtained after recovery from COVID-19. All receptors come from a human donor who had recovered from COVID-19.

This chain links TRBV21-1 with TRBJ2-7; TRBD2 is the table's D call, not checked against the DNA. TRBV21-1 is a pseudogene segment. This CDR3 is 12 amino acids long. CDR3 DNA sequence: TGTGCCAGAGAGGGTAGCATCTACGAGCAGTACTTC. Protein sequence: CAREGSIYEQYF.

This clone was seen once. The CDR3 coding sequence is TGTGCCAGCAGCGTAGCTTCGGGCTACAATGAGCAGTTCTTC. This sequence encodes CASSVASGYNEQFF. This chain joins TRBV9 and TRBJ2-1; D not certain. CDR3 length equals 14 residues. The V end was cut by 0 bases, the J end by 3 bases, with 7 bases between. Looked up from germline, CDR1 is SGDLS and CDR2 is YYNGEE. The full variable domain, with the rest looked up from reference TRBV9 and TRBJ2-1, is DSGVTQTPKHLITATGQRVTLRCSPRSGDLSVYWYQQSLDQGLQFLIQYYNGEERAKGNILERFSAQQFPDLHSELNLSSLELGDSALYFCASSVASGYNEQFFGPGTRLTVL.

This sequence joins TRBV19 and TRBJ1-1; 10 nucleotides line up with TRBD1. Trimming removed 5 bases from V and 3 bases from J; junction bases left unmatched: 9. The CDR3 loop spans 16 amino acids. Germline CDR1 is LNHDA and CDR2 is SQIVND (reference sequence). CDR3 amino acids: CASSPSDRGRYTEAFF. DNA of the CDR3: TGTGCCAGTAGTCCGTCAGACAGGGGGCGGTACACTGAAGCTTTCTTT.

The gene calls are TRBV7-9 and TRBJ2-6; D uncertain. Germline CDR1 reads SEHNR; CDR2 reads FQNEAQ (reference sequence). V was clipped by 10 bases and J by 0 bases, with 10 bases between them. This CDR3 is built from 14 residues. The CDR3 loop is CATATDSGANVLTF. CDR3 coding DNA: TGTGCCACTGCGACCGACTCTGGGGCCAACGTCCTGACTTTC.

This rearrangement joins TRBV2 to TRBJ1-2; D not certain. Germline V lookup: CDR1 SNHLY, CDR2 FYNNEI. The V and J ends lost 2 bases and 1 base respectively, with 14 bases between them. This CDR3 has 16 amino acids. CDR3 nucleotide sequence: TGTGCCAGCAGTGAAAGGCGAAGGGATCGTAACTATGGCTACACCTTC. This encodes CASSERRRDRNYGYTF.

This sequence joins TRBV11-3 and TRBJ2-1; 8 bases agree with TRBD2. Germline V gene sequence: CDR1 SGHNT, CDR2 YENEEA. J lost 2 bases, V lost 5 bases, and 14 bases had no gene match. The CDR3 is made up of 18 amino acids. CDR3: CASSPYPRERGPYNEQFF. CDR3 coding DNA: TGTGCCAGCAGCCCCTATCCGCGGGAGCGGGGGCCCTACAATGAGCAGTTCTTC. The full variable domain, in which reference TRBV11-3 and TRBJ2-1 provide the parts outside the CDR3, is EAGVVQSPRYKIIEKKQPVAFWCNPISGHNTLYWYLQNLGQGPELLIRYENEEAVDDSQLPKDRFSAERLKGVDSTLKIQPAELGDSAVYLCASSPYPRERGPYNEQFFGPGTRLTVL.

The V gene is TRBV7-9, the J gene TRBJ2-1; the D gene is possibly TRBD2 (5 bases). V was shortened by 4 bases and J by 10 bases, with 8 bases between the two germline ends. CDR3 length equals 11 residues. Germline V gene lookup returns CDR1 SEHNR and CDR2 FQNEAQ (reference sequence). The CDR3 loop reads CASSYGVEQFF. The CDR3 bases are TGTGCCAGCAGCTACGGGGTCGAGCAGTTCTTC.

This clone was picked up a small number of times. The V and J genes are TRBV30 and TRBJ2-7; weak D call: TRBD1 (6 bases). From germline, CDR1 is GTSNPN and CDR2 SVGIG (reference sequence). The CDR3 spans 13 residues. The ends were cut back, 2 bases at V and 7 bases at J, with 15 bases in the middle. In DNA, the CDR3 is TGTGCCTGGAGTCGGTCAGGGGACGGTGAGCAGTACTTC. Encoded protein: CAWSRSGDGEQYF.

The rearrangement links TRBV7-9 to TRBJ2-3; 7 nucleotides line up with TRBD2. The ends lost 1 base at V and 0 bases at J; junction bases unmatched: 1. This CDR3 region has 15 residues. The V gene's germline CDR1 is SEHNR and CDR2 FQNEAQ (reference sequence). The CDR3 reads CASSLVRGSTDTQYF. The CDR3, as DNA: TGTGCCAGCAGCTTAGTGCGGGGGAGCACAGATACGCAGTATTTT.

The CDR3 DNA follows: TGTGCCAGCAGTGACCTGCTAGCGTCGGAGCAGTTCTTC. Protein: CASSDLLASEQFF. The V call is TRBV6-4, the J call TRBJ2-1; possibly TRBD2 for D (6 bases). Trimming removed 2 bases from V and 10 bases from J, with 12 bases in between. Germline V gives CDR1 MRHNA, CDR2 SNTAGT. The CDR3 is 13 residues long.

This chain connects TRBV3-1 (or the pseudogene TRBV3-2) to TRBJ2-5, with D perhaps matching TRBD1 (6 bases). V was pared by 0 bases and J by 6 bases, with 14 bases between. Germline lookup yields CDR1 LGHDT and CDR2 YNNKEL (reference sequence). CDR3 size: 15 residues. The CDR3 spells CASSQDRARGKTQYF. CDR3 DNA sequence: TGTGCCAGCAGCCAAGATCGCGCCAGGGGAAAGACCCAGTACTTC.

The rearrangement joins TRBV30 to TRBJ1-2; 12 bases match TRBD1. The CDR3 runs to 15 residues. Germline trimming cut 4 bases from V and 8 bases from J; bases unmatched to any gene: 11. The V gene's germline CDR1 is GTSNPN and CDR2 SVGIG (reference sequence). The CDR3 reads CAWNRGTGGAYGYTF. In nucleotides, the CDR3 is TGTGCCTGGAATAGGGGGACAGGGGGCGCGTACGGCTACACCTTC.

The chain employs TRBV7-9 and TRBJ2-1; a possible D gene is TRBD1 (6 bases). The V gene's germline CDR1 is SEHNR and CDR2 FQNEAQ (reference sequence). Trimming cost V 5 bases and J 9 bases, with 17 bases left between them. The CDR3 runs to 14 residues. CDR3 coding DNA: TGTGCCAGCAGCGCAGGACAGTCTACAAGTGAGCAGTTCTTC. Residues: CASSAGQSTSEQFF.

V gene TRBV7-9 combines with J gene TRBJ2-1; TRBD1 aligns across 7 bases. Germline V lookup: CDR1 SEHNR, CDR2 FQNEAQ (reference sequence). The V and J ends lost 5 bases and 7 bases, in that order; junction bases with no gene match: 8. The CDR3 length is 14 residues. For the CDR3, the DNA is TGTGCCAGCAGCCCCGACAGGGTTGGGAATGAGCAGTTCTTC. This codes for CASSPDRVGNEQFF.